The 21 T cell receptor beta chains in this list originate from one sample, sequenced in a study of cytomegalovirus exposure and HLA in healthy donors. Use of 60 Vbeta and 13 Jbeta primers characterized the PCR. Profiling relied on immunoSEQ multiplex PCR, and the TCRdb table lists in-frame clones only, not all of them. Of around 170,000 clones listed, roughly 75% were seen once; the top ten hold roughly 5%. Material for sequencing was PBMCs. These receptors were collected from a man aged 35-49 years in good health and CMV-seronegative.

The CDR3 here is CAWSVLSSGSYEQYF. CDR3 nucleotide sequence: TGTGCCTGGAGTGTACTAAGTAGCGGCTCCTACGAGCAGTACTTC. The chain is built from TRBV30 and TRBJ2-7; D perhaps matches TRBD2 (6 bases). CDR3 length equals 15 residues. V was pared by 0 bases and J by 0 bases, with 12 bases between. CDR1 is GTSNPN, CDR2 SVGIG, per germline (reference sequence).

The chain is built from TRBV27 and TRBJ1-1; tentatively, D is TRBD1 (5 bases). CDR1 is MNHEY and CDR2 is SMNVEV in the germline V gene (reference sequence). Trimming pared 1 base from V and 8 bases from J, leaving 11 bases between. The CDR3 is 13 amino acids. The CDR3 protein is CASSLFQGWEAFF. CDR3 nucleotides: TGTGCCAGCAGTTTATTTCAGGGATGGGAAGCTTTCTTT.

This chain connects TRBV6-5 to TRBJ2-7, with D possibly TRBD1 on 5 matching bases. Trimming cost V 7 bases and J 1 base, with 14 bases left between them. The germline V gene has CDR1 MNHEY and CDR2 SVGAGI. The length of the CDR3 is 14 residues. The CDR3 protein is CASTKGDRSYEQYF. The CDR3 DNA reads TGTGCCAGCACCAAAGGTGACAGATCCTACGAGCAGTACTTC.

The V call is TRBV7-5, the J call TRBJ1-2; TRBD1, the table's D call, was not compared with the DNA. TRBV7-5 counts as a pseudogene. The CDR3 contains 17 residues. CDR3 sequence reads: CVRSLSYADRANYGYTF. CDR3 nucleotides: TGTGTCAGAAGCCTATCCTATGCTGACAGGGCGAACTATGGCTACACCTTC.

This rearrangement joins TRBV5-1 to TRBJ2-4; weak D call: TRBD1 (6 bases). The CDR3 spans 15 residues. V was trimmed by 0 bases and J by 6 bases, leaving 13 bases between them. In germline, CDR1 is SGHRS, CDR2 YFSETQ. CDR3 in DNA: TGCGCCAGCAGCTTGGGCGACAGGAGTCTAAACATTCAGTACTTC. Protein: CASSLGDRSLNIQYF.

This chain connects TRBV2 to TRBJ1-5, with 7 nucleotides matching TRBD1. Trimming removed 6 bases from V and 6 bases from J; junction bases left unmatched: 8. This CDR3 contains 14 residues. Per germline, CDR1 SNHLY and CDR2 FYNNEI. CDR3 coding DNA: TGTGCCAGCAGAGGGGACAGTAGTAGTCAGCCCCAGCATTTT. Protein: CASRGDSSSQPQHF.

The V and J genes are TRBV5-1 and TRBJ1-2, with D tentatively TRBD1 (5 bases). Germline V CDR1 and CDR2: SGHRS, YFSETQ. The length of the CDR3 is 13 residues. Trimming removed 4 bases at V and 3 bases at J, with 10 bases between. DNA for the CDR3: TGCGCCAGCAGCCGGGGGGTTGACTATGGCTACACCTTC. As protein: CASSRGVDYGYTF.

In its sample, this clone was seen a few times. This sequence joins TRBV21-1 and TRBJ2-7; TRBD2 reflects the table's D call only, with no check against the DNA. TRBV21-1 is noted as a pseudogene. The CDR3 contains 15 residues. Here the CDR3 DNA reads TGTGCCAGCGCTCCCCAGCCAGCGGGAGAAATCGAGCAGTACTTC. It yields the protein CASAPQPAGEIEQYF.

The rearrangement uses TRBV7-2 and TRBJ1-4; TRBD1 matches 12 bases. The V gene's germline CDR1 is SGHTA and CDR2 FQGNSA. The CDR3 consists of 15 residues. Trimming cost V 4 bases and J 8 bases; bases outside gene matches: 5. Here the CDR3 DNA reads TGTGCCAGCAGCTCGGGACAGGGGGCGGGAGAAAAACTGTTTTTT. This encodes CASSSGQGAGEKLFF.

The CDR3 here is CASSTQGASNQPQHF. The CDR3 DNA reads as TGTGCCAGTAGTACTCAGGGGGCTTCAAATCAGCCCCAGCATTTT. The chain joins TRBV19 to TRBJ1-5; TRBD1 aligns across 8 bases. Germline CDR1 and CDR2: LNHDA and SQIVND (reference sequence). The CDR3 has 15 amino acids. The V gene end was trimmed by 4 bases and the J gene end by 4 bases; junction bases not matched to a gene: 6.

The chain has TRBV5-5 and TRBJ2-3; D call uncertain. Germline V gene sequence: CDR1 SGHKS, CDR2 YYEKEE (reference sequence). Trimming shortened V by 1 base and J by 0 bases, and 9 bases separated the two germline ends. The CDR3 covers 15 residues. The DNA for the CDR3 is TGTGCCAGCAGCTTGATCGTAACTAGCACAGATACGCAGTATTTT. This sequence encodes CASSLIVTSTDTQYF.

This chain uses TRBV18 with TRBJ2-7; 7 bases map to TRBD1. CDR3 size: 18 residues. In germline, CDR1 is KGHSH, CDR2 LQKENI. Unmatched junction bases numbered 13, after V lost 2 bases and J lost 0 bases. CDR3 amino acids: CASSPWPVSGQHSYEQYF. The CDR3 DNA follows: TGTGCCAGCTCACCATGGCCCGTCTCGGGACAGCACTCCTACGAGCAGTACTTC.

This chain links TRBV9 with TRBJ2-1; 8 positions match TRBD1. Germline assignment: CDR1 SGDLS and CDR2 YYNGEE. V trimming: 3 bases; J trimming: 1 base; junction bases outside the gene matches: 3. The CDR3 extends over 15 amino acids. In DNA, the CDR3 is TGTGCCAGCAGCGGACAGGGGATTTCCTACAATGAGCAGTTCTTC. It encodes CASSGQGISYNEQFF. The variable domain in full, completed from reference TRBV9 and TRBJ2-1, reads DSGVTQTPKHLITATGQRVTLRCSPRSGDLSVYWYQQSLDQGLQFLIQYYNGEERAKGNILERFSAQQFPDLHSELNLSSLELGDSALYFCASSGQGISYNEQFFGPGTRLTVL.

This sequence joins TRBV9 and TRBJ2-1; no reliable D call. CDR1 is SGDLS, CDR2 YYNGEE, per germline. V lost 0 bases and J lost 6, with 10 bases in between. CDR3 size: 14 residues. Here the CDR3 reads CASSVDPWSNEQFF. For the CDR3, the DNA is TGTGCCAGCAGCGTAGATCCATGGAGCAATGAGCAGTTCTTC.

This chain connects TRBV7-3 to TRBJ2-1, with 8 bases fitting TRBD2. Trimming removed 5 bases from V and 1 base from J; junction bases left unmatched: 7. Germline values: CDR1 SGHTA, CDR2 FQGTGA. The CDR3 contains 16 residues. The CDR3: CASSPQSGSSYNEQFF. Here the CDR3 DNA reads TGTGCCAGCAGCCCACAAAGCGGGAGTTCCTACAATGAGCAGTTCTTC.

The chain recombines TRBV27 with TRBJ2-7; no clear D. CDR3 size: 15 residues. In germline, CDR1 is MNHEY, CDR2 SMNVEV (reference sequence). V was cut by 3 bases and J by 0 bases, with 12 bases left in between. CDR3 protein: CASSLATRSSYEQYF. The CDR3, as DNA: TGTGCCAGCAGTTTGGCGACAAGAAGCTCCTACGAGCAGTACTTC.

The CDR3 reads CASSLSGEGYGYTF. The CDR3 coding sequence is TGCGCCAGCAGCTTGTCAGGGGAGGGCTATGGCTACACCTTC. The chain carries TRBV5-1 and TRBJ1-2; D perhaps matches TRBD1 (6 bases). V lost 1 base and J lost 4, with 11 bases in between. CDR3 size: 14 residues. CDR1 is SGHRS, CDR2 YFSETQ, per germline.

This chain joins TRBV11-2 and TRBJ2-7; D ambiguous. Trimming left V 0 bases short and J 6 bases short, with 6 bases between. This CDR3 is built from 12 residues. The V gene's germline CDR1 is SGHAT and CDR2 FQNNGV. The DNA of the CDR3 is TGTGCCAGCAGCTTAGAGCGAGGCGAGCAGTACTTC. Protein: CASSLERGEQYF.

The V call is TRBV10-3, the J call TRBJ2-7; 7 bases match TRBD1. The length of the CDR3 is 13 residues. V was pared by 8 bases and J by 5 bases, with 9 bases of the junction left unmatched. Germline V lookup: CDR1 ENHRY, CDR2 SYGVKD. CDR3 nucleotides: TGTGCCATCCAGGGGGTGGAGGCACACGAGCAGTACTTC. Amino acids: CAIQGVEAHEQYF.

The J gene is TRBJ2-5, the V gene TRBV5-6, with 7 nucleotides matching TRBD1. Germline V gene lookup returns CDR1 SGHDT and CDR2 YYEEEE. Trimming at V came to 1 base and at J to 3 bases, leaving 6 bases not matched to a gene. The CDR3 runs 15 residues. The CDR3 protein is CASSLYQGEKETQYF. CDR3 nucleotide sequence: TGTGCCAGCAGCTTGTATCAGGGGGAAAAAGAGACCCAGTACTTC.

The CDR3 bases are TGTGCCAGCAGCGCAACTAGCACAGATACGCAGTATTTT. This codes for CASSATSTDTQYF. The chain joins TRBV7-9 to TRBJ2-3, with D uncertain. Germline CDR1 SEHNR, CDR2 FQNEAQ (reference sequence). This CDR3 is 13 amino acids long. With 5 bases removed from V and 0 bases from J, the gap between germline ends came to 6 bases.